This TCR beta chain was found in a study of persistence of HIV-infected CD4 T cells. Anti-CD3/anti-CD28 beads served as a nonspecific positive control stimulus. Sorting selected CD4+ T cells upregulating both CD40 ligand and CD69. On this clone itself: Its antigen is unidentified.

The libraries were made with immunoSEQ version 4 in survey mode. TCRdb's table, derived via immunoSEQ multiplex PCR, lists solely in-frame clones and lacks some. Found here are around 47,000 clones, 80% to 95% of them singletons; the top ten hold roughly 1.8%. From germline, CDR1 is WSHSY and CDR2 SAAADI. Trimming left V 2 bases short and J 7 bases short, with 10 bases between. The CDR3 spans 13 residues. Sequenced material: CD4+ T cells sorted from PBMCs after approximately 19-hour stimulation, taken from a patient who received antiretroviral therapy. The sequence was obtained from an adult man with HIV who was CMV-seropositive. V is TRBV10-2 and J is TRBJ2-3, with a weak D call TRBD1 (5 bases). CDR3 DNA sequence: TGCGCCAGCAGTGAGCAGGGCGGAAATACGCAGTATTTT. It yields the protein CASSEQGGNTQYF.